The following is a TCR beta chain sequence with its context. Its cognate antigen has yet to be identified. Base qualities are not recorded, but no much larger clone differs from it by a single base. CDR1 and CDR2 are read off the germline V gene as SGHAT and FQNNGV. The cysteine opens and the phenylalanine closes a CDR3 of 14 amino acids. Only the CDR3 portion is preserved as DNA: 42 bases, with reading frame beginning at the first base. Relative to germline, V is 6 bases shorter and J is 5 bases shorter, with 17 bases between their ends. The donors were healthy, HIV-negative adults with no recently reported acute infections or vaccinations. Every donor was a Caucasian adult living in Nashville, Tennessee, USA. CD4+ T cells were enriched by magnetic negative selection; naive cells were then positively selected on CD45RA, and the negative fraction formed the memory subset. After blood collection by leukapheresis, PBMCs were isolated using Ficoll-Histopaque density gradient centrifugation and then cryopreserved in the vapor phase of liquid nitrogen. Purity and quantity of every magnetically sorted T cell population were checked by analytical flow cytometry. Each sorted fraction had its genomic DNA isolated and then quantified by UV absorbance on a Nanodrop 2000c.

These data belong to a study of shared clonotypes between healthy human individuals (TCRdb year 2020). Looking at the study overall: A few men and two women, aged 18 to 49 years, made up the cohort. For each donor, CD4 naive and CD4 memory were each run on three plates, CD8 naive on two plates, and CD8 memory on one plate. The study deeply sequenced blood TCR repertoires of about 5 healthy adults to estimate repertoire size and the extent of clonotype sharing between individuals. To increase sequencing depth and limit assay-specific biases, different laboratories used diverse techniques to prepare libraries and sequence TCR repertoires. Per donor, leukapheresis produced somewhere between about 0.94 and 9 billion PBMCs. The study at large found these results: Pairwise subsampling led to the expectation that sequencing depth would affect the degree of clonotype sharing among donors. When four donors were compared, the shared fraction of clonotypes was 5% to 6.5% for naive CD4, around 3.5% for naive CD8, more than 2% for memory CD4, and 0.35% to 0.5% for memory CD8. Rarefaction of sorted-subset datasets indicated incomplete sequencing despite the large sequencing depth. Sampling was limited to blood, and TCR repertoires in tissue likely differ from TCR repertoires in blood. Naive subsets generally had larger estimated clonotype richness than memory subsets did. The genetic and exposure-history diversity represented was limited by the small number of donors. Compared with non-shared clonotypes, clonotypes shared by all four sorted-subset donors had higher generation probabilities.

Using the deep immunoSEQ assay, multiplex PCR amplified TCR CDR3 regions from genomic DNA. For each cell subset, the extracted genomic DNA was distributed evenly across all wells of several immunoSEQ 96-well plates, and each plate served as one replicate. Each replicate PCR for sorted subsets received roughly 0.2 ug genomic DNA, equal to about 30,000 T cell genomes. Purified libraries were quantified with a Qubit 3.0 fluorometer, sized on a Bioanalyzer 2100, and re-quantified with the KAPA Library Quantification kit. Each immunoSEQ 96-well plate was sequenced on its own single-read 150-cycle Illumina NextSeq 550 flow cell. Per the source publication's procedure: Because the immunoSEQ output included only junctional sequences and no quality scores, the filtering could not be the same as the filtering used for full-length reads. To assign V/J genes and CDR3, sequences were annotated using PyIR, a Python wrapper for IgBLAST v1.9, with IMGT germline references. Any read was removed if the V/J assignment was weak (E-value above 1e-6), the CDR3 was missing, or the read contained stop codons, out-of-frame junctions, or ambiguous translated residues. V3J clonotypes were defined by identical inferred V gene, J gene, and CDR3 amino acid sequence. Percentage overlap between repertoires was computed as shared unique clonotypes divided by the size of the smaller repertoire. RTK rarefaction, the Chao1 estimator, and Recon v2.1 estimates of unobserved clonotypes were used to assess repertoire richness. Generation probabilities were computed with OLGA for all TCRbeta clonotypes obtained by the gDNA method from several donors. TCRdb's version of the immuneACCESS table is confined to in-frame rearrangements and falls short of the full clone set. An unresolved V gene accounts for under half of the shortfall where checked; the remainder is of unknown origin. V, J and clone size were drawn from that table, and D and trimming were deduced from the DNA. The sample table records roughly 530,000 clones; less than 96% of these occur just once. Approximately 0.062% of the sample comes from the top ten.

This sequence uses TRBV11-2 and TRBJ2-7; TRBD1 is perhaps the D gene, given 6 matching bases. The sample consisted of naive CD4+ T cells sorted from blood. The sample's cell subset or site label is to be understood as: CD45RA+ positively selected. This clonotype was sampled from a young woman in good health. This receptor carries the CDR3 CASRTYLTGDEQYF. The DNA sequence is as follows: TGTGCCAGCAGAACTTACCTGACAGGAGACGAGCAGTACTTC.